Below are 21 T cell receptor beta chains sequenced from a single sample in a study of T cells in Graves' hyperthyroidism and ophthalmopathy. The TCR beta CDR3 regions underwent amplification using RNA transcripts as the source. When the TCR CDR3 underwent first-round RT-PCR, the HTBI primer set was used. TCRdb passed the multiplex PCR reads through MiXCR, listing each CDR3 protein once. The sample shows more than 300,000 distinct CDR3 sequences, roughly 15% of them seen only once. The sample comprised blood. The receptors were gathered from a woman in her 30s with Graves' hyperthyroidism that later progressed to Graves' ophthalmopathy.

This clonotype was seen more than once but under ten times. The V call is TRBV12-3 or TRBV12-4, the J call TRBJ2-7, with D uncertain. Trimming shortened V by 6 bases and J by 3 bases, and 6 bases separated the two germline ends. The CDR3 is made up of 11 amino acids. CDR3 residues: CASRLDYEQYF. The CDR3 region has the DNA TGTGCCAGCAGATTGGACTACGAGCAGTACTTC.

This clonotype was counted once. A clone one base away is much larger, so this may be a read error. This chain uses TRBV20-1 with TRBJ2-1; 14 bases agree with TRBD2. CDR3 length equals 16 residues. From germline, CDR1 is DFQATT and CDR2 SNEGSKA (reference sequence). V was pared by 0 bases and J by 9 bases, with 7 bases of the junction left unmatched. CDR3 DNA sequence: TGCAGTGCTAGAGAAGCCGGGACTAGCGGGGGTCTTGAGCAGTTCTTC. Encoded protein: CSAREAGTSGGLEQFF.

The chain couples TRBV20-1 to TRBJ1-5; D is undetermined. V shed 0 bases and J shed 4 bases, with 7 bases lying between them. CDR1 is DFQATT and CDR2 is SNEGSKA in the germline V gene (reference sequence). The length of the CDR3 is 13 residues. CDR3 coding DNA: TGCAGTGCTAGAGAACAGAGAAATCAGCCCCAGCATTTT. It codes for CSAREQRNQPQHF.

This sequence joins TRBV20-1 and TRBJ1-2; D is uncertain. Trimming shortened V by 3 bases and J by 5 bases, and 10 bases separated the two germline ends. Germline V gives CDR1 DFQATT, CDR2 SNEGSKA (reference sequence). The CDR3 extends over 12 amino acids. CDR3 bases: TGCAGTGCTAGGGTCCTGACATATGGCTACACCTTC. Translation gives CSARVLTYGYTF.

In its sample, this clonotype was seen many times. This chain uses TRBV7-2 with TRBJ1-1, with D uncertain. The CDR3 is 13 residues long. Per germline, CDR1 SGHTA and CDR2 FQGNSA. Trimming removed 5 bases at V and 1 base at J, with 8 bases between. CDR3 amino acids: CASSSRPNTEAFF. The CDR3 nucleotides read TGTGCCAGCAGCAGCCGGCCGAACACTGAAGCTTTCTTT.

The rearrangement uses TRBV4-1 and TRBJ2-1, with 10 bases that match TRBD2. CDR3 length: 16 residues. V lost 0 bases, J lost 6 bases, and 5 bases stayed unmatched. Looked up from germline, CDR1 is MGHRA and CDR2 is YSYEKL. As DNA, the CDR3 is TGCGCCAGCAGCCAAGAGGCCGGACTAGCGGCCAATGAGCAGTTCTTC. Translation gives CASSQEAGLAANEQFF.

Ten or more counts support this clonotype. This chain connects TRBV28 to TRBJ2-2, with 7 bases matching TRBD1. The CDR3 consists of 15 residues. Germline V gene sequence: CDR1 MDHEN, CDR2 SYDVKM. Trimming cost V 0 bases and J 5 bases; bases outside gene matches: 3. The CDR3 nucleotides read TGTGCCAGCAGTTTATGGAAACAGGGGACCGGGGAGCTGTTTTTT. Translated: CASSLWKQGTGELFF.

This clonotype has at least ten counts. V is TRBV29-1 and J is TRBJ2-3; D is possibly TRBD2 (6 bases). Between the trimmed V and J ends, which lost 4 bases and 3 bases, there was a span of 20 bases. The CDR3 is made up of 16 amino acids. CDR1 and CDR2 (germline): SQVTM, ANQGSEA. This chain's CDR3 is CSVGRGGLARTDTQYF. DNA of the CDR3: TGCAGCGTTGGAAGGGGCGGGCTAGCGAGGACAGATACGCAGTATTTT.

This clonotype was found many times. V and J are TRBV12-3 or TRBV12-4 and TRBJ2-7; no reliable D call. V dropped 8 bases and J dropped 0 bases, with 11 bases sitting between them. This CDR3 is 13 amino acids long. The CDR3 DNA sequence: TGTGCCAGCCGTCTTGGGCGCTCCTACGAGCAGTACTTC. This encodes CASRLGRSYEQYF.

This clonotype appeared many times. V usage is TRBV30 and J usage is TRBJ2-1; D ambiguous. The CDR3 spans 10 residues. CDR1 and CDR2 (germline): GTSNPN, SVGIG (reference sequence). Trimming pared 2 bases from V and 7 bases from J, leaving 3 bases between. CDR3 sequence reads: CAWSMNEQFF. Written as DNA, the CDR3 is TGTGCCTGGAGTATGAATGAGCAGTTCTTC.

This clonotype was counted many times. The junction shows a germline mismatch at one end, possibly a read error. The CDR3: CASSQEGSTRELFF. CDR3 nucleotides: TGTGCCAGCAGCCAAGAGGGCAGCACCCGGGAGCTGTTTTTT. The chain employs TRBV14 and TRBJ2-2; no reliable D call. CDR3 length: 14 amino acids. From germline, CDR1 is SGHDN and CDR2 FVKESK.

This clonotype has a count of ten or more. The rearrangement links TRBV5-1 to TRBJ2-1, with 13 positions matching TRBD2. CDR1 SGHRS and CDR2 YFSETQ come from the germline V gene. V gave up 3 bases and J gave up 6 bases; unmatched junction bases: 6. The CDR3 totals 16 residues. In nucleotides, the CDR3 is TGCGCCAGCAGCTCAGGTACTAGCGGGGGGGCCAATGAGCAGTTCTTC. It codes for CASSSGTSGGANEQFF.

This clonotype was seen repeatedly, ten times or more. The genes are TRBV6-2 or TRBV6-3 and TRBJ1-2; D is undetermined. Germline V gene sequence: CDR1 MNHEY, CDR2 SVGEGT. This CDR3 is built from 14 residues. The V end lost 5 bases, the J end lost 4 bases, and 14 bases lay between the germline ends. CDR3 sequence reads: CASSPAVRAYGYTF. The CDR3 DNA reads TGTGCCAGCAGTCCTGCTGTTAGGGCCTATGGCTACACCTTC.

This clonotype was counted many times. The genes are TRBV28 and TRBJ2-7; tentatively, D is TRBD1 (6 bases). Germline loops: CDR1 MDHEN, CDR2 SYDVKM. The CDR3 runs to 15 residues. V gave up 6 bases and J gave up 3 bases, with 18 bases separating them. The CDR3 sequence is CASRSNRDNRYEQYF. The CDR3 nucleotides are TGTGCCAGCAGGTCTAACCGGGACAATCGCTACGAGCAGTACTTC.

Only a few counts were recorded for this clonotype. This chain links TRBV18 with TRBJ2-2; no clear D gene. V gave up 3 bases and J gave up 4 bases, with 9 bases separating them. The CDR3 has 14 amino acids. Looked up from germline, CDR1 is KGHSH and CDR2 is LQKENI. This CDR3 reads CASSPGNPTGELFF. The CDR3 DNA is TGTGCCAGCTCACCGGGGAACCCCACCGGGGAGCTGTTTTTT.

This clonotype has just a few counts. With a much larger clone just one base away, this may be a read error. J is TRBJ1-1 and V is TRBV9; the match to TRBD1 covers 10 bases. There are 17 residues in the CDR3. V lost 6 bases, J lost 1 base, and 12 bases stayed unmatched. CDR1 is SGDLS and CDR2 is YYNGEE in the germline V gene. This CDR3 is CASNGNPGQGWNTEAFF. DNA for the CDR3: TGTGCCAGCAACGGCAACCCGGGACAGGGGTGGAACACTGAAGCTTTCTTT.

This clonotype appeared many times. The V and J genes are TRBV4-1 and TRBJ2-2; D ambiguous. This CDR3 has 13 amino acids. CDR1 is MGHRA, CDR2 YSYEKL, per germline. Trimming cost V 1 base and J 7 bases, with 7 bases left between them. The CDR3 loop reads CASSQGQLGELFF. For the CDR3, the DNA is TGCGCCAGCAGCCAAGGTCAGCTCGGGGAGCTGTTTTTT.

This clonotype appeared many times. The chain couples TRBV27 to TRBJ2-5, with TRBD2 matching over 8 bases. The V gene's germline CDR1 is MNHEY and CDR2 SMNVEV (reference sequence). The J segment lost 4 bases and the V segment lost 5 bases, leaving 0 bases of the junction unmatched. The CDR3 is 12 residues long. For the CDR3, the DNA is TGTGCCAGCAGTACTAGCGGAGAGACCCAGTACTTC. It is translated as CASSTSGETQYF.

Notes on this clonotype: Germline is not matched at one junction end, which may reflect a read error. V usage is TRBV11-3 and J usage is TRBJ1-1; D ambiguous. Germline assignment: CDR1 SGHNT and CDR2 YENEEA. The CDR3 sequence is 13 residues long. The CDR3 DNA reads as TGTGCCAGCAGCTTACACCGGAACACTGAAGCTTTTTTT. Amino acid sequence: CASSLHRNTEAFF.

This clonotype was recorded many times. The V gene is TRBV27, the J gene TRBJ1-5; possible D gene TRBD1, 6 bases. The CDR3 has 15 amino acids. Germline CDR1 MNHEY, CDR2 SMNVEV (reference sequence). The V and J ends lost 2 bases and 2 bases respectively, with 10 bases between them. Here the CDR3 DNA reads TGTGCCAGCAGTTTAGCAGGGGTTGGCAATCAGCCCCAGCATTTT. The encoded protein is CASSLAGVGNQPQHF.

At least ten counts were recorded for this clonotype. This sequence joins TRBV9 and TRBJ2-5, with 13 bases identical to TRBD2. The germline gives CDR1 SGDLS, CDR2 YYNGEE. J lost 5 bases, V lost 0 bases, and 4 bases had no gene match. CDR3 length: 16 amino acids. CDR3: CASSVGTSGSTETQYF. In DNA form, the CDR3 reads TGTGCCAGCAGCGTAGGGACTAGCGGGAGTACGGAGACCCAGTACTTC.